A single TCR beta chain is shown here with its context. Its antigen has not been determined. No much larger clonotype is one base removed from it; base qualities were not supplied. This entry belongs to a study of cytomegalovirus exposure and HLA in healthy donors (dated by TCRdb to the late 2010s). As for the study more broadly: In an earlier analysis of 450 to 750 of the donors, 250 to 350 Gb of sequence data and just under 120 million unique TCR beta sequences from about 179 million T cells were reported. Typing coverage varied by locus: roughly 620-640 donors for A, B, C, DRB1 and DQB1; approximately 560 for DQA1; some 610 for DPA1; around 490 for DPB1. The study aimed to test whether signatures of past pathogen exposure could be identified by cataloging public T cell receptors. Every discovery cohort repertoire had been produced on one sequencing platform. In an earlier analysis of roughly 600 of the donors, high-throughput TCR beta sequencing was used to judge whether each TCR beta V gene segment behaved as functional or pseudogenic. Among some 410 genotyped donors of the cohort, an average of approximately 200,000 unique TCR beta nucleotide sequences was sequenced per donor, of which about 18% were non-productive. A later analysis re-examined previously published TCR beta repertoires from about 700 donors and added high-resolution HLA genotyping to investigate patterns of TCR occurrence. In the later analysis, no new phenotypic data were used to find candidate immune exposures; instead, reliance was placed on TCR beta sequences and their occurrence across donors. In addition to the first cohort of several hundred subjects, a separate validation cohort of 130 or so different subjects was used. High-throughput TCR immunosequencing, statistical association of individual TCRs with disease status, and machine learning were combined to predict cytomegalovirus infection status. A later genetic analysis took genome-wide SNP genotypes for about 65% of the 666 donors and used that subset as a discovery cohort. An early release covering roughly 640 HLA-typed donors comprised 250 to 350 gigabases of sequencing data and approximately 80 million unique TCR sequences. Roughly 5 DR-DQ haplotypes were handled as single units for association and clustering, since linkage in the cohort was strong. Donor age, sex, ethnicity and CMV serostatus were collected together with the repertoire data. The study profiled the T cell repertoires of approximately 700 subjects by immunosequencing and related them to cytomegalovirus serostatus. Both class I and class II loci were covered by HLA typing, at four-digit resolution. Of the roughly 400 genotyped donors, about 80% fell in the genetic ancestry cluster associated with self-reported Caucasian donors.

Receptors were amplified or captured by the immunoSEQ multiplex PCR assay. For the multiplex PCR, a mixture combining 60 forward primers for TCR Vbeta segments and 13 reverse primers for TCR Jbeta segments was used. A multiplex PCR assay on genomic DNA amplified the CDR3 region of rearranged TCR beta genes. On the Illumina HiSeq System, the amplified TCR beta libraries were sequenced as 87-base-pair reads. Per the source publication's procedure: In a later analysis, roughly 80 million unique TCR beta chains were counted across the 690 or so repertoires, and around 11 million of these chains were shared by at least two donors. To remove PCR and sequencing errors, raw reads were error-corrected and collapsed into unique sequences using a nearest-neighbor algorithm that merged closely related sequences. V, D and J gene segments were assigned by aligning CDR3 sequences to IMGT reference sequences. For a sequence to be retained, at least a six-nucleotide match to both a V gene segment and a J gene segment was required. A rearrangement counted as productive if the CDR3 had no stop codons and remained in frame with V and J, and every other rearrangement counted as non-productive. Following IMGT convention, CDR3 was defined as the stretch from the second conserved V-encoded cysteine up to the conserved J-encoded phenylalanine. In an earlier analysis of 550 to 650 of the donors, sequences lacking an unambiguous match to a single V gene segment were excluded. In an earlier analysis of roughly 600 of the donors, a V segment was called functional when productive rearrangements were above 56.7%, and segregating when the standard deviation between donors exceeded 5%. A statistical classification framework was built to diagnose cytomegalovirus status from the catalog of TCR beta chain sequences. V and J gene assignment, in a later analysis, came from comparing TCR nucleotide sequences with IMGT/GENE-DB human TR gene sequences. The TCRdist pipeline was used in a later analysis to assign CDR3 sequences and most-parsimonious VDJ recombination scenarios. In a later analysis, every TCR beta chain was defined by the combination of its CDR3 amino acid sequence and its V-gene family, and reads without a unique V-gene family were dropped. In a later analysis, nearly 600 highly shared, low-generation-probability nucleotide sequences were removed to address suspected cross-contamination and a sequencing artifact. In a later analysis, a clonal expansion index was calculated for each public chain from normalized within-repertoire ranks of inferred template counts. A later analysis computed generation probabilities with a VDJ recombination model fitted to out-of-frame rearrangements, and checked the results against IGoR. Hypergeometric tests were used in a later analysis to score TCR-TCR, TCR-HLA and TCR-CMV co-occurrence, with a repertoire-size bias correction applied to the TCR pairs. False discovery rates were estimated in a later analysis by permuting HLA or CMV assignments 20 times. In a later analysis, co-occurring TCRs were grouped using DBSCAN, with TCRdist sequence similarity added in when clustering inside HLA-allele-positive subsets. Co-occurrence clustering excluded repertoires with fewer than 30,000 or more than 120,000 public chains, plus five with anomalous nucleotide sharing. Drawn from immuneACCESS, this table holds only the in-frame rearrangements with V and J called that TCRdb kept. Clones are partly lost; checked studies trace under half to an unresolved V gene and leave the rest unexplained. From that table come the V and J calls and clone size; the DNA was used to work out D and trimming. For this sample there are 75,000 to 100,000 clones; under 9% appear just once. Together, the top ten hold roughly 2% of the sample.

What the research found in general, with its limitations: Only TCR beta chains were sequenced in this cohort, and the absence of alpha or paired-chain data limited detectable features. Roughly uniform sequencing depth across donors was assumed in presence/absence analyses, although this assumption may not hold. It was suggested by the authors that the approach could potentially be generalized to other disease states and immunological phenotypes. Most TCR sequences were observed very rarely across donors, whereas some public TCRs were present in many individuals. When HLA alleles, especially DR and DQ, strongly co-occurred, attributing TCR associations to individual alleles was difficult. Cytomegalovirus status was reported to be diagnosed by the classifier with high specificity and sensitivity in both the original and validation cohorts. A later analysis associated some 17,000 TCR beta sequences with specific HLA alleles at a false discovery rate of 0.05. HLA typing was unavailable for some donors at each locus, so association tests used only the typed subset. In a later genetic analysis, a missense DCLRE1C variant was associated with V-gene and J-gene trimming of TCR beta chains, and the association was replicated in an independent cohort. In a later analysis, several top co-occurrence clusters were reported to appear linked to parvovirus B19, influenza, CMV and Epstein-Barr virus. Linkage disequilibrium might explain the correlated functional status among segregating V segments, but an unknown experimental factor could not be excluded. A further reported finding was that TCR beta sequences accurately predicted the HLA-A and HLA-B alleles for most subjects in the first cohort. Most CMV-associated TCR beta chains appeared to be HLA-restricted in a later analysis, and the HLA associations seemed to be driven largely by CMV exposure. The earlier analysis of fewer than 750 of the donors excluded some 16 rarely observed V segments, including chromosome 9 orphons, because counts were too low. A group of highly shared sequence variants was considered likely to be a technical artifact of the sequencing pipeline. Compared with equally common non-associated chains, HLA-associated TCR beta chains in a later analysis were more clonally expanded and had lower generation probabilities. The study listed 150 to 200 TCR beta chains as associated with cytomegalovirus. Three of the identified cytomegalovirus-associated TCR beta chains were confirmed in vitro to be specific for cytomegalovirus antigens. Broadly in line with IMGT annotations, most TCR beta V segments showed up in productive rearrangements about 87% or about 30% of the time in an earlier analysis of some 590 of the donors. Some IMGT-functional V segments, including TRBV6-2 and TRBV6-3, could not be distinguished by the 87-base-pair reads and were therefore excluded. The only immune exposure information available for the cohort was CMV serostatus. In a later analysis, the rate of TCR association differed among HLA loci, with DRB1 alleles having the most associated TCRs and HLA-C alleles having the fewest. A later genetic analysis reported fewer N-insertions in productive TCRs among donors in an Asian-associated ancestry cluster than the approximately 670-donor mean.

Via the germline V gene (reference sequence), CDR1 is SGHKS and CDR2 YYEKEE. Taken from cysteine to phenylalanine, the CDR3 has 15 residues. Only the CDR3 portion is preserved as DNA: 45 bases, with reading frame beginning at the first base. V gives up 5 bases and J gives up 4 bases, and the segment between their germline ends measures 19 bases. The cohort comprised 666 healthy bone marrow donors. At the time of sampling, every cohort member was nominally healthy, though immune exposures that went unrecorded were likely present. The donor tested CMV seronegative, placing the donor among the 350 to 400 seronegative members of the cohort. Every donor gave a peripheral blood sample, and the peripheral blood mononuclear cells from that sample were used for TCR beta sequencing. Genomic DNA extraction from the blood cell samples was performed with the Qiagen DNeasy Blood Extraction Kit.

This clonotype was sampled from a man aged 45-60 years in good health and CMV-seronegative. Sequencing used PBMCs. This sequence uses TRBV5-5 and TRBJ2-7; TRBD1 is a possible D gene, resting on 6 matching bases. The CDR3 amino acid sequence is: CASRGETGLSYEQYF. The nucleotide sequence is given as TGTGCCAGCAGGGGTGAAACAGGGCTATCTTACGAGCAGTACTTC.